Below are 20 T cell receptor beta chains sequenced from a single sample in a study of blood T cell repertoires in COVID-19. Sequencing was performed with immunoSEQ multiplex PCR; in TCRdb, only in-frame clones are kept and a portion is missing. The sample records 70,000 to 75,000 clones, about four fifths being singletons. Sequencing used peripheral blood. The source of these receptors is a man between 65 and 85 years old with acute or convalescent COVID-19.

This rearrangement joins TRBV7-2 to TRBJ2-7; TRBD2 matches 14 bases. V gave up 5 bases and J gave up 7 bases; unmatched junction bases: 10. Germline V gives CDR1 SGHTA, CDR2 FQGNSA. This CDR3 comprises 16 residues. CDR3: CASSTFPTSGREEQYF. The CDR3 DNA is TGTGCCAGCAGCACCTTCCCGACTAGCGGGAGGGAAGAGCAGTACTTC.

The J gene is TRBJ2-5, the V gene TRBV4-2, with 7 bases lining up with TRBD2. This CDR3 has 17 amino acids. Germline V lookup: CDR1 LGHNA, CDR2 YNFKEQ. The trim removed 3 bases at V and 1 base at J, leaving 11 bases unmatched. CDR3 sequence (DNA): TGTGCCAGCAGCCAGGGGCGCGCGGGAGAACCCCAAGAGACCCAGTACTTC. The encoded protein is CASSQGRAGEPQETQYF.

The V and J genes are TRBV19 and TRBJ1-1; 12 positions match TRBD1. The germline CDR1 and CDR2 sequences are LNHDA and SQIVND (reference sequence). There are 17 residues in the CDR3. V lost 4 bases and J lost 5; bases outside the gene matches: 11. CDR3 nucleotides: TGTGCCAGTAGTACTCCGGGACAGGGGGCTAGGGGGACTGAAGCTTTCTTT. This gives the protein CASSTPGQGARGTEAFF. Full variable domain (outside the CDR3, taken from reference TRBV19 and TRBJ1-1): DGGITQSPKYLFRKEGQNVTLSCEQNLNHDAMYWYRQDPGQGLRLIYYSQIVNDFQKGDIAEGYSVSREKKESFPLTVTSAQKNPTAFYLCASSTPGQGARGTEAFFGQGTRLTVV.

In DNA form, the CDR3 reads TGTGCCAGCTCACCACTAGCGGGGGGCCAAGAGACCCAGTACTTC. Translating it yields CASSPLAGGQETQYF. This rearrangement joins TRBV18 to TRBJ2-5, with 10 bases that match TRBD2. Trimming cost V 1 base and J 1 base; bases outside gene matches: 0. CDR3 size: 15 residues. Germline V gene data show CDR1 as KGHSH and CDR2 as LQKENI.

CDR3 region: CASRYGNTIYF. CDR3 in DNA: TGTGCCAGCAGATATGGAAACACCATATATTTT. V usage is TRBV2 and J usage is TRBJ1-3; D is unclear. The germline gives CDR1 SNHLY, CDR2 FYNNEI. This CDR3 region has 11 residues. V lost 6 bases, J lost 3 bases, and 3 bases lay in between.

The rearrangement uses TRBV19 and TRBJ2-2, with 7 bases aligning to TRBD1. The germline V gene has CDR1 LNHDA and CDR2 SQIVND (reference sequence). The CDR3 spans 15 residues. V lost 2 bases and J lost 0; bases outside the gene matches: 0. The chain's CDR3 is CASSIQGANTGELFF. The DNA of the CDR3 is TGTGCCAGTAGTATACAGGGGGCGAACACCGGGGAGCTGTTTTTT. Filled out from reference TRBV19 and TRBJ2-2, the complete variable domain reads DGGITQSPKYLFRKEGQNVTLSCEQNLNHDAMYWYRQDPGQGLRLIYYSQIVNDFQKGDIAEGYSVSREKKESFPLTVTSAQKNPTAFYLCASSIQGANTGELFFGEGSRLTVL.

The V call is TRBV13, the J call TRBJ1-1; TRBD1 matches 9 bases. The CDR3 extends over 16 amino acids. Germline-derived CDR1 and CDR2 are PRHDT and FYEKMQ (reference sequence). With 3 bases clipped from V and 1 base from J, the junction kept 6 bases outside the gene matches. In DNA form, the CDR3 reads TGTGCCAGCAGCTTGGCCGGGACAGGGAAGAACACTGAAGCTTTCTTT. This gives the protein CASSLAGTGKNTEAFF.

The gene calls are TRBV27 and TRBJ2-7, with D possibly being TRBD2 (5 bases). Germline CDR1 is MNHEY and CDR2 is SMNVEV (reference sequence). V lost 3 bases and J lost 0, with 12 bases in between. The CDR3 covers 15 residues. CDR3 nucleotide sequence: TGTGCCAGCAGTTTGGGCGGACTTCCCTCCTACGAGCAGTACTTC. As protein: CASSLGGLPSYEQYF.

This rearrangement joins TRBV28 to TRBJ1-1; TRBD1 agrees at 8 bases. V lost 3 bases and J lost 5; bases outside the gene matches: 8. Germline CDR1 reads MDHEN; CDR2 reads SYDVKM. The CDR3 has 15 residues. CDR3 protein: CASSFSTGGRTEAFF. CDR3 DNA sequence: TGTGCCAGCAGTTTCTCAACAGGGGGTCGTACTGAAGCTTTCTTT.

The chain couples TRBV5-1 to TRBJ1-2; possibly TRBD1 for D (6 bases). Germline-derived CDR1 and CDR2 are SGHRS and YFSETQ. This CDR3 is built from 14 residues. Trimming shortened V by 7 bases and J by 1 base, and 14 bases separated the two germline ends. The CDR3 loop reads CASRPGQNNYGYTF. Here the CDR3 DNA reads TGCGCCAGCCGCCCCGGACAGAATAACTATGGCTACACCTTC. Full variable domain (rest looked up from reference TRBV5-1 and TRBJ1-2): KAGVTQTPRYLIKTRGQQVTLSCSPISGHRSVSWYQQTPGQGLQFLFEYFSETQRNKGNFPGRFSGRQFSNSRSEMNVSTLELGDSALYLCASRPGQNNYGYTFGSGTRLTVV.

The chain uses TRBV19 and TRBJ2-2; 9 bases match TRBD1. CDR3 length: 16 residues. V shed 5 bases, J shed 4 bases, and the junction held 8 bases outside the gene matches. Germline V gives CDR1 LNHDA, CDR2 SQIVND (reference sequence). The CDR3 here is CASSYLGQGRTGELFF. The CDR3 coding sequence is TGTGCCAGTAGTTATCTGGGACAGGGTCGCACCGGGGAGCTGTTTTTT.

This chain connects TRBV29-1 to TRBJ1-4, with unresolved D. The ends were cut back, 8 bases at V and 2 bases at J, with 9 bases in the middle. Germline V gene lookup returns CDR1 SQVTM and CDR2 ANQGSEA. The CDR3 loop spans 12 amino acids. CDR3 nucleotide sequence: TGCAGCTGGTCAGATACTAATGAAAAACTGTTTTTT. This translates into CSWSDTNEKLFF.

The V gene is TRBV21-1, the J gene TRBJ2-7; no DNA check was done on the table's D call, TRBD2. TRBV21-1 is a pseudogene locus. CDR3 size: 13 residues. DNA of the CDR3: TGTGCCAGCGCCGGGCGGGAGCCCTACGAGCAGTACTTC. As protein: CASAGREPYEQYF.

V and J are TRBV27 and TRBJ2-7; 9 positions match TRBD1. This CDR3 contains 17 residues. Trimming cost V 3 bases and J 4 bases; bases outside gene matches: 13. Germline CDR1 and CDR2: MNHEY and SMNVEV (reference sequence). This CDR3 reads CASSFRMVFDRGYEQYF. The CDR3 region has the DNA TGTGCCAGCAGTTTTCGTATGGTTTTCGACAGGGGGTACGAGCAGTACTTC.

The CDR3 region has the DNA TGTGCCAGCAGCAAAGATGAGGGTGGGGTGAACACTGAAGCTTTCTTT. Amino acids: CASSKDEGGVNTEAFF. The chain is built from TRBV21-1 and TRBJ1-1. TRBV21-1 is labeled a pseudogene. This CDR3 contains 16 residues.

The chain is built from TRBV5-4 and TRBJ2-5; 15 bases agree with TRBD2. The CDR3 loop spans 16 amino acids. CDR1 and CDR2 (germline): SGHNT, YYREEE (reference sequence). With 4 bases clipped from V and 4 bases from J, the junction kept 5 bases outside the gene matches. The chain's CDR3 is CASSKGGLAGGETQYF. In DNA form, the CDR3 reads TGTGCCAGCAGCAAAGGGGGACTAGCGGGAGGAGAGACCCAGTACTTC.

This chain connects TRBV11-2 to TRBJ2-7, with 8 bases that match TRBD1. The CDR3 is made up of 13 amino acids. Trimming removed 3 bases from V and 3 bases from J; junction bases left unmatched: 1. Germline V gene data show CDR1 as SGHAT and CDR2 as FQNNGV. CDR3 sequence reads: CASSFGQGYEQYF. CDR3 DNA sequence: TGTGCCAGCAGCTTCGGACAGGGCTACGAGCAGTACTTC.

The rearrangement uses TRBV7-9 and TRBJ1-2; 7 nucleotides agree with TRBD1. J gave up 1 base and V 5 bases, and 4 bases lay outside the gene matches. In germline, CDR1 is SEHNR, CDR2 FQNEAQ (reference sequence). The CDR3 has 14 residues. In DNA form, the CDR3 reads TGTGCCAGCAGCGAACAGGGGAGTAACTATGGCTACACCTTC. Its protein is CASSEQGSNYGYTF.

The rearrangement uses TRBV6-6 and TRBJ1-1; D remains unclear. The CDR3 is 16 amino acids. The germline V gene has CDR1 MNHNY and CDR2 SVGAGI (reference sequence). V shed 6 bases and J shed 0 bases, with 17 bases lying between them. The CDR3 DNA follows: TGTGCCAGCAGGAAGGAGGGAAAAGGAATGAACACTGAAGCTTTCTTT. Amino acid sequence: CASRKEGKGMNTEAFF.

CDR3 nucleotide sequence: TGTGCCAGCGGGGGGGGGATGAACACTGAAGCTTTCTTT. This encodes CASGGGMNTEAFF. This rearrangement joins TRBV2 to TRBJ1-1; a possible D gene is TRBD1 (5 bases). CDR1 is SNHLY and CDR2 is FYNNEI in the germline V gene. Trimming removed 8 bases from V and 0 bases from J, with 10 bases in between. The CDR3 loop spans 13 amino acids. Combining the CDR3 with reference TRBV2 and TRBJ1-1 gives the whole variable domain EPEVTQTPSHQVTQMGQEVILRCVPISNHLYFYWYRQILGQKVEFLVSFYNNEISEKSEIFDDQFSVERPDGSNFTLKIRSTKLEDSAMYFCASGGGMNTEAFFGQGTRLTVV.